A selection of T cell receptor beta chains follows, all from one sample in a study of CD8 T cell repertoires and HIV-1 epitope variants. Clones were sequenced by immunoSEQ multiplex PCR, and TCRdb holds only the in-frame ones, with some missing. The sample records about 95,000 clones, almost 75% being singletons. The source material was uncultured baseline CD8+ T cells from peripheral blood mononuclear cells (PBMCs). These receptors were taken from a male donor with HIV. Both conserved end residues are part of each CDR3. Fields, in order: V gene, J gene, CDR3 length, clone size, D gene, CDR3 protein, CDR3 DNA. The D gene is left open where the match is weak. Clone size is given for some rows only: seen once, a few or many times, or a class if the clone is expanded.

>TRBV28|TRBJ2-7|13|.|TRBD1
CASRTRGLGEQYF
TGTGCCAGCAGGACCAGGGGGCTGGGTGAGCAGTACTTC
>TRBV9|TRBJ2-1|14|.|TRBD2
CARNTSGSYNEQFF
TGTGCCAGAAACACTAGCGGGAGCTACAATGAGCAGTTCTTC
>TRBV9|TRBJ1-5|14|.|.
CASSEGGSNQPQHF
TGTGCCAGCAGCGAGGGGGGTAGCAATCAGCCCCAGCATTTT
>TRBV5-1|TRBJ2-3|17|few|TRBD2
CASTSGAGGLSTDTQYF
TGCGCCAGCACCTCGGGGGCGGGGGGCCTTAGCACAGATACGCAGTATTTT
>TRBV19|TRBJ2-2|16|.|TRBD2
CASSKTSGGHIGELFF
TGTGCCAGTAGTAAAACTAGCGGGGGACATATCGGGGAGCTGTTTTTT
>TRBV6-5|TRBJ1-2|14|.|.
CASTPGDSNYGYTF
TGTGCCAGCACCCCCGGGGACTCTAACTATGGCTACACCTTC
>TRBV14|TRBJ1-1|15|.|.
CASSSNLFRGTEAFF
TGTGCCAGCAGCTCCAACCTATTCAGGGGTACTGAAGCTTTCTTT
>TRBV27|TRBJ1-2|14|.|.
CASGRRGGELGYTF
TGTGCCAGCGGACGGCGGGGGGGCGAGTTGGGCTACACCTTC
>TRBV7-2|TRBJ2-1|11|.|.
CATTRDNEQFF
TGTGCCACTACCCGGGACAATGAGCAGTTCTTC
>TRBV7-6|TRBJ2-1|12|.|.
CASSFMDNEQFF
TGTGCCAGCAGCTTCATGGACAATGAGCAGTTCTTC
>TRBV4-3|TRBJ2-2|15|.|.
CASSQGASYTGELFF
TGCGCCAGCAGCCAAGGGGCCAGCTACACCGGGGAGCTGTTTTTT
>TRBV5-1|TRBJ1-2|14|many|TRBD1
CASSLGTGSNGYTF
TGCGCCAGCAGCTTGGGGACAGGTAGTAATGGCTACACCTTC
>TRBV9|TRBJ2-7|14|.|TRBD2
CASSMSGGEYEQYF
TGTGCCAGCAGCATGAGCGGGGGGGAATACGAGCAGTACTTC
>TRBV6-1|TRBJ1-2|13|once|.
CASKTTENYGYTF
TGTGCCAGCAAAACGACAGAGAACTATGGCTACACCTTC